A selection of T cell receptor beta chains follows, all from one sample in a study of Ad26.COV2.S vaccination and SARS-CoV-2 variants. The data were produced by immunoSEQ multiplex PCR, yet TCRdb's version contains in-frame clones alone and is incomplete. The data hold around 300,000 clones, with about 87% observed a single time. Sequencing was performed on peripheral blood, taken in a trial of Ad26.COV2.S vaccine versus placebo. The origin of the receptors is a person aged 18-65 years who received the Ad26.COV2.S COVID-19 vaccine or a placebo. Each CDR3 is given without its conserved first and last residue. Each record gives: J gene, V gene, CDR3 protein.

TRBJ2-5 TRBV21-1 ASSTIAGLACQATQY
TRBJ2-5 TRBV6-5 ASSYPRVHQETQY
TRBJ2-7 TRBV5-4 ASSPQIYNHEQY
TRBJ1-5 TRBV5-5 ASSPPKVVNQPQH
TRBJ1-2 TRBV6-2/TRBV6-3 ASSYQETGRYGYT
TRBJ2-7 TRBV28 ASALGAGPGEQY
TRBJ1-1 TRBV28 ASITPPGQGLKAF
TRBJ2-3 TRBV11-2 ASSQPGGGTDTQY
TRBJ1-1 TRBV15 ATSRAMKGGNTEAF
TRBJ2-3 TRBV11-2 ASSSSGRAPDTQY
TRBJ1-2 TRBV6-4 ASSDLTGGDYGYT
TRBJ2-3 TRBV6-1 ASSELAGGPDTQY
TRBJ1-1 TRBV7-2 ASKSGGPMNTEAF
TRBJ2-2 TRBV25-1 ASSDQWDTGELF
TRBJ2-3 TRBV14 ASSQDTGGPDTQY
TRBJ2-7 TRBV30 AWSAGLAGPSYEQY
TRBJ1-3 TRBV5-1 ASSLAFDWGKSSGNTIY
TRBJ1-2 TRBV4-3 ASSQTRQGNYGYT
TRBJ2-2 TRBV9 ASSVAGGVGTGELF
TRBJ2-7 TRBV28 ASSSPGTSSYEQY
TRBJ2-7 TRBV4-2 ASSPSDRSSYEQY
TRBJ1-1 TRBV28 ASKDQGPPTEAF
TRBJ2-7 TRBV5-1 ASSSKRRTYEQY
TRBJ1-1 TRBV12-3/TRBV12-4 ASSLMNTEAF
TRBJ1-1 TRBV25-1 ASRETGDGMNTEAF
TRBJ2-4 TRBV11-2 ASSMGGIQY
TRBJ1-5 TRBV5-1 ASSQGQEGQPQH
TRBJ1-4 TRBV4-3 ASSHFEATNEKLF
TRBJ2-6 TRBV6-6 ASSYTFSGANVLT
TRBJ1-1 TRBV19 ASQRGTEAF
TRBJ2-3 TRBV9 ASSVAAASSTDTQY
TRBJ2-4 TRBV9 ASSVGSANIQY
TRBJ1-1 TRBV18 ASSPSGHYLTAF
TRBJ1-4 TRBV4-2 ASSAGGTTNEKLF
TRBJ1-1 TRBV2 ASSADRKAF
TRBJ1-1 TRBV6-5 ASSNKDRGHRAF
TRBJ1-2 TRBV5-1 ASSNTGGYGYT
TRBJ1-5 TRBV7-2 ASSPGTGFQPQH
TRBJ2-7 TRBV19 ASSRDLGPTYEQY
TRBJ2-3 TRBV11-3 ASSLDHWDTQY
TRBJ2-1 TRBV19 ASSSAGGISRNEQF
TRBJ1-6 TRBV7-9 ASSLVQNNSPLH
TRBJ2-7 TRBV5-5 ASSFPDRLYEQY
TRBJ2-2 TRBV7-3 ASSPLAGGSTGELF
TRBJ2-1 TRBV5-1 ASSTNSGGAKNEQF
TRBJ2-1 TRBV3-1/TRBV3-2 ASSQNLARNEQF